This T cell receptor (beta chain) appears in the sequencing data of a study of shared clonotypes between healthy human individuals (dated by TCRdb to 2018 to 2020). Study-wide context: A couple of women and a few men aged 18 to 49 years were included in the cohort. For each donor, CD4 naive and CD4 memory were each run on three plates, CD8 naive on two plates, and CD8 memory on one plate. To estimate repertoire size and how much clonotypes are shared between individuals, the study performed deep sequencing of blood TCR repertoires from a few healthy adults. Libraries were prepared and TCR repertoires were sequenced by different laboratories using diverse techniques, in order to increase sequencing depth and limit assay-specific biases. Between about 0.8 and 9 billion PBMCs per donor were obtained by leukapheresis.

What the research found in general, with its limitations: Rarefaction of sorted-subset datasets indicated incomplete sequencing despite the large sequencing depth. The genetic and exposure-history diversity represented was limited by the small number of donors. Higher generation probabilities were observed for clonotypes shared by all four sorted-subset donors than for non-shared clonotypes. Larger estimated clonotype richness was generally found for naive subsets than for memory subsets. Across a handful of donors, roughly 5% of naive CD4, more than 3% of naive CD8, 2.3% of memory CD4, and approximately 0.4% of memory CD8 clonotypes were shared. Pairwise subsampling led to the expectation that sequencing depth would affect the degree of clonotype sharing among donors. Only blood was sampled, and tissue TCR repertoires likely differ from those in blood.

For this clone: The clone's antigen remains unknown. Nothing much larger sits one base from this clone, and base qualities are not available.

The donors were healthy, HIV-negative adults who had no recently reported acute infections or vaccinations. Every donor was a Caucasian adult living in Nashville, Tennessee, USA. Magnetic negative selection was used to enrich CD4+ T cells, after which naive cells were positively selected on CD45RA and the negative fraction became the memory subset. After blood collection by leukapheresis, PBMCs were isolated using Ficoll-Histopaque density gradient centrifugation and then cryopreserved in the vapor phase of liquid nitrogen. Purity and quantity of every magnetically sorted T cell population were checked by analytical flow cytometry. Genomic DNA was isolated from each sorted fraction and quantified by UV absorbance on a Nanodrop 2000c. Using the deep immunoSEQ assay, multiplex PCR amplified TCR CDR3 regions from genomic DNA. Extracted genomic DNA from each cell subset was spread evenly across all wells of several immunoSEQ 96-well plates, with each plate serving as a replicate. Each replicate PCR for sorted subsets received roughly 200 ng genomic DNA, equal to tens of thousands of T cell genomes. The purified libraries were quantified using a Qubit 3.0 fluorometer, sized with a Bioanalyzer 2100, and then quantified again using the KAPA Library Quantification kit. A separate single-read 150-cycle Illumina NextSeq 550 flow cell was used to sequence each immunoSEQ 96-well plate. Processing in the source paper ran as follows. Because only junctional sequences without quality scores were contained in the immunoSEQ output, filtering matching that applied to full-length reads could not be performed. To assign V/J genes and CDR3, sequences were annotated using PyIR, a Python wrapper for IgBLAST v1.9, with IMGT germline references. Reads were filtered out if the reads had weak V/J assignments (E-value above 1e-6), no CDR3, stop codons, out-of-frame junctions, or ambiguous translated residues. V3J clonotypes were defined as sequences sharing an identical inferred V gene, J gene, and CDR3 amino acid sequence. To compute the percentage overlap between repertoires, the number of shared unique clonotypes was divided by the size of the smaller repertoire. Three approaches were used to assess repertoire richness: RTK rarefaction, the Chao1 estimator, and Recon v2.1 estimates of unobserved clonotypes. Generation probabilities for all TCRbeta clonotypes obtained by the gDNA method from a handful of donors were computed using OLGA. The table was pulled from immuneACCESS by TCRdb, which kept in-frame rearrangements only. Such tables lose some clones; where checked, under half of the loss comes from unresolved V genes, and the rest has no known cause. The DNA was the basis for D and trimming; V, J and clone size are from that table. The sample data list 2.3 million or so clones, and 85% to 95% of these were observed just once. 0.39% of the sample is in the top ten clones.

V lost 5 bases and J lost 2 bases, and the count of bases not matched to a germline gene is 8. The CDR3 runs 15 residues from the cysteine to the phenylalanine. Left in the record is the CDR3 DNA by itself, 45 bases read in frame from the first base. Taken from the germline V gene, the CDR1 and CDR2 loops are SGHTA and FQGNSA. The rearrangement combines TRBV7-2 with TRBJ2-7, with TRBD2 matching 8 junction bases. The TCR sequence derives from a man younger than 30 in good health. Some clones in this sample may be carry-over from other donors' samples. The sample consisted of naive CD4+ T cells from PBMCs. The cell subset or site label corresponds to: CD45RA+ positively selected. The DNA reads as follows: TGTGCCAGCAGCCCTCTAGCGGGTGCCGCCTACGAGCAGTACTTC. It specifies CASSPLAGAAYEQYF.